This record covers a single T cell receptor (beta chain). Followed over time, Seattle patients had been enrolled while infection was active. These data are taken from a study of blood T cell repertoires in COVID-19. In the study overall: Acute and convalescent COVID-19 samples came from the United States, Italy and Spain.

As handled by the study authors: Estimates of nucleated cell counts were drawn from the amplification of reference gene primers. The repertoire was sequenced with immunoSEQ multiplex PCR; TCRdb's copy has only in-frame clones and lacks some. The V and J calls and clone size come from that table; D and trimming were worked out from the DNA. In the table there are about 220,000 clones, about 88% of which are singletons. The V and J ends lost 3 bases and 5 bases, in that order; junction bases with no gene match: 9. Germline loops: CDR1 LGHNT, CDR2 FRNRAP. This CDR3 region has 15 residues. The chain is built from TRBV12-5 and TRBJ1-1; 7 bases align to TRBD1. Sequenced material: peripheral blood. The clonotype originates from a woman aged 45-65 years with COVID-19, enrolled during active disease. The chain's CDR3 is CASGFIPGGGTEAFF. DNA for the CDR3: TGTGCTAGTGGTTTTATCCCAGGGGGTGGGACTGAAGCTTTCTTT.